One T cell receptor (beta chain) is described in this entry. Its antigen is unknown. No much larger clonotype is one base removed from it; base qualities were not supplied. This entry is derived from a study of CD8 T cells in Susac syndrome (dated by TCRdb to the late 2010s). Looking at the study overall: Among the Susac syndrome patients who were sequenced, clinically active disease was present in six and clinical remission was observed in fewer than 10. Susac syndrome patients were therapy-naive, on corticosteroids (some also receiving IVIg), or on IVIg alone at blood withdrawal. The study used repertoire sequencing to test whether antigen drove CD8+ T cell activation and differentiation in Susac syndrome. Points the paper makes about the study in general: The number of individuals in the TCR sequencing and HLA analysis was acknowledged as relatively small. The CD4+ T cell repertoire of patients with Susac syndrome showed no detectable clonal expansion.

High-throughput TCR beta sequencing profiled peripheral blood CD8+ and CD4+ T cells from healthy donors, Susac syndrome patients and multiple sclerosis patients. Recently defined diagnostic criteria for definite or probable disease were met by the Susac syndrome patients. Bulk CD8+ and CD4+ T cells were purified by magnetic negative isolation, whereas CD8+ TEMRA cells were enriched by FACS. Blood was drawn into EDTA tubes, processed within 24 hours, and PBMCs were isolated by density gradient centrifugation. PBMCs intended for TCR sequencing were frozen in liquid nitrogen and were later thawed in a 37 degrees C water bath. Purity of sorted or isolated CD4+, CD8+ and CD8+ TEMRA cells was at least 90%. RNA was extracted using the RNeasy kit, and about 0.5 to 1 microgram was reverse transcribed with random hexamers. The immunoSEQ multiplex PCR assay, which covers 54 Vbeta and 13 Jbeta segments, was used to amplify TCR beta CDR3 regions. PCR amplification bias was corrected using a synthetic template baseline for primer optimization and computational correction. For the original study's pipeline: Only productive sequences were kept, with reads annotated to V, D and J genes according to IMGT and analyzed in immunoSEQ Analyzer. Clonality was calculated as one minus the Shannon entropy normalized by log2 of the number of productive unique sequences. For each patient and control, public and private clones were evaluated among the 100 most prevalent clones. Susac-specific clones were defined as absent from healthy and MS cohorts, approximately 1,000 published viral clones and other ImmuneACCESS disease sequences. The public reads were run again by TCRdb, first through fastp at Q25 and then through MiXCR, and only productive beta chains were kept. Every CDR3 protein is listed once, alongside the most common genes and DNA of its rows. The V and J calls reflect TCRdb's pipeline rather than the authors' work. The sample records roughly 130,000 distinct CDR3 sequences, over 95% of which are singletons. About 0.13% of the sample lies in the top ten.

The sequencing sample was made of CD4+ T cells from PBMCs. This clonotype was sampled from a human donor with Susac syndrome.

CDR3 protein: CASRRGVERLDEQYF. The nucleotides read TGCGCCAGCAGAAGAGGGGTCGAGCGGTTAGACGAGCAGTACTTC. The chain is made from TRBV5-1 and TRBJ2-7; the D gene is tentatively TRBD1 or TRBD2, each matching 5 bases. Sequences SGHRS (CDR1) and YFSETQ (CDR2) are obtained from the germline V gene. Including cysteine and phenylalanine, the CDR3 has 15 amino acids. Just the 45-base CDR3 DNA is kept, in frame starting at base 1. V is shortened by 5 bases, J by 5 bases, and the region joining them spans 20 bases.